This TCR beta chain was sequenced during a study of blood T cell repertoires in COVID-19. Looked up from germline, CDR1 is LNHDA and CDR2 is SQIVND (reference sequence). J lost 11 bases, V lost 3 bases, and 5 bases had no gene match. This CDR3 spans 12 amino acids. Using immunoSEQ multiplex PCR, the repertoire was profiled, and TCRdb retains in-frame clones only, with some absent. The sample has roughly 500,000 clones; 89% are singletons. The sequenced sample was peripheral blood. The sequence came from a man aged 18 to 30 with COVID-19, enrolled during active disease. This chain links TRBV19 with TRBJ2-7, with 9 nucleotides matching TRBD1. CDR3 amino acids: CASSIGGTGKYF. The CDR3 bases are TGTGCCAGTAGTATTGGAGGGACAGGGAAGTACTTC.